The T cell receptor (beta chain) described here comes from a study of T cell repertoires in cytomegalovirus infection (dated by TCRdb to between 2017 and 2020). About the study as a whole: The peptide stimulations were aimed at well-studied HLA-B-restricted epitopes as well as recently identified HLA-C-restricted CMV epitopes, whose presentation resists viral immunomodulation. The HLA type of each donor mattered for the analysis, because public TCR beta signatures pointed to carriage of CMV infection along with the matching HLA type. Study-wide conclusions, independent of this receptor: In both this cohort and an independent cohort of under 450 donors, the cumulative frequency of public TCR beta family members distinguished carriers of CMV infection plus the relevant HLA type. The ex vivo response was dominated by HLA-C-restricted CMV-specific TCR beta clonotypes, which also provided the single most frequent clonotype in two of eight donors.

The treatment or condition label here, explained by the study, means: in vitro stimulation with specific CMV peptide epitopes to enrich CMV-specific T cells. Sequenced using an Illumina HiSeq 1500. TCRdb's own reprocessing of the public reads used fastp at Q25 and MiXCR and kept productive beta chains. Each record represents a unique CDR3 protein, reported with the most common genes and DNA among its rows. For this sample there are about a million distinct CDR3 sequences; 31% appear just once. The ten largest clones take up around an eighth of the sample. CDR1 and CDR2 are read off the germline V gene (reference sequence) as MNHEY and SMNVEV. V is trimmed back by 3 bases and J by 0 bases, and the junction contains 5 bases that no gene match accounts for. Reading from cysteine to phenylalanine, the CDR3 counts 15 amino acids. Just CDR3 DNA is preserved here, 45 bases in frame from base 1. A few counts support this clonotype. Its cognate antigen has yet to be identified. No base-level quality is on record; no much larger clone is a single base apart.

Source: cultured CD8+ T cells from PBMCs, taken from culture after CMV antigen stimulation. The TCR sequence derives from a human donor in good health (CMV status not recorded). Some clones in this sample may be carry-over from other donors' samples. Recombination joined TRBV27 with TRBJ2-7, and 7 bases in between align with TRBD1. The sequence in DNA is TGTGCCAGCAGTTTGGCGACAGGGATCTCCTACGAGCAGTACTTC. This yields the protein CASSLATGISYEQYF.